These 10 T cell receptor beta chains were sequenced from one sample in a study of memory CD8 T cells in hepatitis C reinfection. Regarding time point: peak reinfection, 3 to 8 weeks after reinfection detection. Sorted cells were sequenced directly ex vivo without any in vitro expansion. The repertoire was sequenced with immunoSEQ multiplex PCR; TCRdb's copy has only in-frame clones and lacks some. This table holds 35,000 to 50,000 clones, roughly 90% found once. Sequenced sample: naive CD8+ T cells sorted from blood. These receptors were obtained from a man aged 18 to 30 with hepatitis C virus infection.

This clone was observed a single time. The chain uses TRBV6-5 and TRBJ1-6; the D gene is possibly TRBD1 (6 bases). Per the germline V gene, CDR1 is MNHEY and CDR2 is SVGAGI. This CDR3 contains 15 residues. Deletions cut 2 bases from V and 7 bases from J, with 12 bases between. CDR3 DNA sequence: TGTGCCAGCAGTTACAGTTCAGGGACAAATTCACCCCTCCACTTT. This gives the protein CASSYSSGTNSPLHF.

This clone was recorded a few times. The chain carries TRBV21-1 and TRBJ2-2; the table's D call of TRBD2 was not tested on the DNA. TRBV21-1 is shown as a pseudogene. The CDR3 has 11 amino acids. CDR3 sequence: CASSSGGELFF. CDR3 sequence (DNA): TGTGCCAGCAGCTCGGGCGGGGAGCTGTTTTTT.

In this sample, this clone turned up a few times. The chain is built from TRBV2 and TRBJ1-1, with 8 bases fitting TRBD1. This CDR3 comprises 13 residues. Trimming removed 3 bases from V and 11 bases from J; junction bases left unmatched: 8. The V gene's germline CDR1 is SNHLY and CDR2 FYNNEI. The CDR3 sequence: CASSDSGGGGAFF. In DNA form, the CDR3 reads TGTGCCAGCAGTGATTCAGGGGGCGGAGGGGCTTTCTTT.

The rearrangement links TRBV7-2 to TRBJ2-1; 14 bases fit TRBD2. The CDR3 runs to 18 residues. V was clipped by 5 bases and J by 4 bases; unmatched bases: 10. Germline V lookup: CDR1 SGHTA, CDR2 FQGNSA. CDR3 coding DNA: TGTGCCAGCAGCCAGGCGGGGACTAGCGGGGGTCCATACAATGAGCAGTTCTTC. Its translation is CASSQAGTSGGPYNEQFF.

In DNA form, the CDR3 reads TGCGCCAGCAGACTCCCGACTAGCGGGGGCCAAGAGACCCAGTACTTC. Its translation is CASRLPTSGGQETQYF. The J gene is TRBJ2-5, the V gene TRBV5-1, with 12 bases identical to TRBD2. V was pared by 5 bases and J by 1 base, with 6 bases of the junction left unmatched. The germline V gene encodes CDR1 SGHRS and CDR2 YFSETQ. The CDR3 extends over 16 amino acids. Full variable domain (outside the CDR3, taken from reference TRBV5-1 and TRBJ2-5): KAGVTQTPRYLIKTRGQQVTLSCSPISGHRSVSWYQQTPGQGLQFLFEYFSETQRNKGNFPGRFSGRQFSNSRSEMNVSTLELGDSALYLCASRLPTSGGQETQYFGPGTRLLVL.

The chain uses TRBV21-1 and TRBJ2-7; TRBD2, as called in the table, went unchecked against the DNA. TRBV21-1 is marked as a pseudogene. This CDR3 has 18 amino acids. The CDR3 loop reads CASSKAGLAGGASYEQYF. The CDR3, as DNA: TGTGCCAGCAGCAAAGCGGGTCTAGCGGGAGGGGCGTCCTACGAGCAGTACTTC.

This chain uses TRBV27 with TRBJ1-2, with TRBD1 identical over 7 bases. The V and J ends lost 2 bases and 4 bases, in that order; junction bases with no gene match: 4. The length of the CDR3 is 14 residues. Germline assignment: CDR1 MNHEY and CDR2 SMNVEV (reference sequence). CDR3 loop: CASSLGRDSYGYTF. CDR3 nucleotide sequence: TGTGCCAGCAGTTTAGGAAGGGACAGCTATGGCTACACCTTC.

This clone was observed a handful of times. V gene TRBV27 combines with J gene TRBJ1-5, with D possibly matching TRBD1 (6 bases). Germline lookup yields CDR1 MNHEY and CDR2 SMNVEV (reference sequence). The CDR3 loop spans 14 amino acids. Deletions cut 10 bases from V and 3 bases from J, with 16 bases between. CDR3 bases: TGTGCCAACCCTTTACAGGGTATCAATCAGCCCCAGCATTTT. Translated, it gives CANPLQGINQPQHF.

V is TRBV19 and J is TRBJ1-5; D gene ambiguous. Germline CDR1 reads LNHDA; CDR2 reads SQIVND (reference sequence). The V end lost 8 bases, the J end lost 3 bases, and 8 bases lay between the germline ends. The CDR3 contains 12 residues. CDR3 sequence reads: CASSLSNQPQHF. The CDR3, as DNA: TGTGCCAGTTCTCTGTCCAATCAGCCCCAGCATTTT.

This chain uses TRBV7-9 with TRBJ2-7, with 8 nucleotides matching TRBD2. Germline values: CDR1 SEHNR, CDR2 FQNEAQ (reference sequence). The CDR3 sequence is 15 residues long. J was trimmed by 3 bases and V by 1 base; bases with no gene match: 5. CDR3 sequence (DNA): TGTGCCAGCAGCTTAGGTACTAGCGGCTTCTACGAGCAGTACTTC. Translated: CASSLGTSGFYEQYF.